What follows describes a single T cell receptor beta chain. The data originate from a study of response to subunit inactivated influenza vaccine. In TCRdb, the RT-PCR reads were re-called with MiXCR into one record per CDR3 protein. The sample records about 500,000 distinct CDR3 sequences, about an eighth being singletons. With 4 bases clipped from V and 3 bases from J, the junction kept 3 bases outside the gene matches. Germline lookup yields CDR1 MNHEY and CDR2 SVGEGT. The CDR3 length is 16 residues. The material was PBMCs from blood, obtained about 40 days after vaccination. This clonotype was obtained from a man aged 50-60 years who received an inactivated influenza vaccine. This chain links TRBV6-2 or TRBV6-3 with TRBJ2-2; 12 nucleotides align to TRBD2. The DNA for the CDR3 is TGTGCCAGCAGTTCAGGACTAGCGGGGTACACCGGGGAGCTGTTTTTT. Amino acid sequence: CASSSGLAGYTGELFF.